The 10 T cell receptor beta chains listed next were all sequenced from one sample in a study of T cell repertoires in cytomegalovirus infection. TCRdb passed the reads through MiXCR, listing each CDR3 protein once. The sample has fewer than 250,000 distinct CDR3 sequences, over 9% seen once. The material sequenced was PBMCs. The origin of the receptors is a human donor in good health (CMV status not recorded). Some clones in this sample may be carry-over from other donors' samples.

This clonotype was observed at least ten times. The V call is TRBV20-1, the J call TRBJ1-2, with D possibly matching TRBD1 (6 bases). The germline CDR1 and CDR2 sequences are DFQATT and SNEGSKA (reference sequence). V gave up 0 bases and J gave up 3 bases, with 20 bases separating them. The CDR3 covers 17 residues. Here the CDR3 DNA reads TGCAGTGCTAGAGAACGACTAGAAACCGGACAGCACTATGGCTACACCTTC. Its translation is CSARERLETGQHYGYTF.

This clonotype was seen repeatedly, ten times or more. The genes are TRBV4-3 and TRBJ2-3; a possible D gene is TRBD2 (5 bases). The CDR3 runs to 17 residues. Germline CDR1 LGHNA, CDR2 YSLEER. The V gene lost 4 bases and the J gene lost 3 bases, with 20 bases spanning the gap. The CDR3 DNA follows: TGCGCCAGCAGCCTTTCCTTCGGGATTTTCGGGACAGATACGCAGTATTTT. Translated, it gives CASSLSFGIFGTDTQYF.

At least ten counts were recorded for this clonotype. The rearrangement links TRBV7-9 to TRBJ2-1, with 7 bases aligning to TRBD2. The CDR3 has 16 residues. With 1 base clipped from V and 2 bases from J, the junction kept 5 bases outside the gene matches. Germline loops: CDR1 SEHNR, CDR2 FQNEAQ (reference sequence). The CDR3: CASSLDGGRTYNEQFF. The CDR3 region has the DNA TGTGCCAGCAGCTTAGATGGCGGGAGAACCTACAATGAGCAGTTCTTC.

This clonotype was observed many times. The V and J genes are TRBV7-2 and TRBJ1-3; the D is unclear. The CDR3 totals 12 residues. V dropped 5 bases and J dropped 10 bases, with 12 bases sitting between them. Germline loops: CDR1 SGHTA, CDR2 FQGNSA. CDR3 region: CASSRPPHTIYF. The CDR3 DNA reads TGTGCCAGCAGCAGACCCCCTCATACCATATATTTT.

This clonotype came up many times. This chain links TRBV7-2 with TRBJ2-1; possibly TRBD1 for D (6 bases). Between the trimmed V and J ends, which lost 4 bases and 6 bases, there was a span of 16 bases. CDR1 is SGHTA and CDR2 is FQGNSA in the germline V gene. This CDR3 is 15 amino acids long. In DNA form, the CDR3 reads TGTGCCAGCAGCTCCGACTTCGGCAGGGGCAATGAGCAGTTCTTC. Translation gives CASSSDFGRGNEQFF.

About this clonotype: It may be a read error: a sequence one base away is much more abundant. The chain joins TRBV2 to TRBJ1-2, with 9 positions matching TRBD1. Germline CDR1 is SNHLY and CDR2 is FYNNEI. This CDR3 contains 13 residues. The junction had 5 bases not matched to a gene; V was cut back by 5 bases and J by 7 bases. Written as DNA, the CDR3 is TGTGCCAGCAGTTCCGGGACAGGGAGTGGCTACACCTTC. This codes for CASSSGTGSGYTF.

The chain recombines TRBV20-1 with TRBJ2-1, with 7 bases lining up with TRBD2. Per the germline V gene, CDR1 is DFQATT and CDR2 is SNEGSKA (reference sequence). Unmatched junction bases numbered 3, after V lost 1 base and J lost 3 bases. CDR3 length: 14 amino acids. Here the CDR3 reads CSARVASGYNEQFF. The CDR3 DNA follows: TGCAGTGCTAGAGTGGCTAGCGGCTACAATGAGCAGTTCTTC.

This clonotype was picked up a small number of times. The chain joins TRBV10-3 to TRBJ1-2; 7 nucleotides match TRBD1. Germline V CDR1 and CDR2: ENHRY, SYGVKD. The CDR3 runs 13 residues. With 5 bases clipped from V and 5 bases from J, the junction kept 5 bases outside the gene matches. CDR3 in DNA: TGTGCCATCAGTCCTGACAGGGCGTATGGCTACACCTTC. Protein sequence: CAISPDRAYGYTF.

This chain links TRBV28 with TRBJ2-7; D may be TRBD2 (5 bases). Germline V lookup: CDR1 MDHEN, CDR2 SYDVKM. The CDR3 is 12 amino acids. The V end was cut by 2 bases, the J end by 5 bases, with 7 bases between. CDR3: CASSLRGNEQYF. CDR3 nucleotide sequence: TGTGCCAGCAGTTTACGGGGAAACGAGCAGTACTTC. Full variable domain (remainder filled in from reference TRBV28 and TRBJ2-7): DVKVTQSSRYLVKRTGEKVFLECVQDMDHENMFWYRQDPGLGLRLIYFSYDVKMKEKGDIPEGYSVSREKKERFSLILESASTNQTSMYLCASSLRGNEQYFGPGTRLTVT.

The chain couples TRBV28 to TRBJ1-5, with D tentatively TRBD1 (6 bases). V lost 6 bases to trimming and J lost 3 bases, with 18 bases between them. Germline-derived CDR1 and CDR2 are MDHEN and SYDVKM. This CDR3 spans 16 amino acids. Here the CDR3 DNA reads TGTGCCAGCAGCCCGACAGGAGGTCCATACAATCAGCCCCAGCATTTT. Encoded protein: CASSPTGGPYNQPQHF.